Below are 9 T cell receptor beta chains sequenced from a single sample in a study of a mutant IDH1 vaccine in newly diagnosed glioma (dated by TCRdb to the early 2020s). Read against the paper, the sample's time point label means: week 35, safety follow-up. Each vaccine dose was 300 ug of a 20-mer mutant IDH1 peptide in Montanide, given subcutaneously with topical imiquimod. The library was produced with the immunoSEQ multiplex PCR assay. The immuneACCESS repertoire file appears here via TCRdb, limited to in-frame rearrangements. These files lack a portion of the clones; in checked studies, under half of the deficit traces to unresolved V genes, and the cause of the others is not known. This sample lists tens of thousands of clones; about 79% were detected once. The ten largest make up 12% of the sample. For these TCRs, the target antigens are not known. Sequencing was performed on PBMCs, taken from a glioma patient whose treatment included an IDH1 peptide vaccine. Every receptor here comes from a man in his forties or fifties with glioma.

The chain employs TRBV5-1 and TRBJ2-2; no reliable D call. The V end lost 1 base, the J end lost 4 bases, and 8 bases lay between the germline ends. Germline V gives CDR1 SGHRS, CDR2 YFSETQ. CDR3 size: 14 residues. In nucleotides, the CDR3 is TGCGCCAGCAGCTTGCAACAGTTCACCGGGGAGCTGTTTTTT. Amino acid sequence: CASSLQQFTGELFF.

This clone was counted a few times. The chain recombines TRBV19 with TRBJ1-4, with TRBD1 matching 8 bases. The CDR3 sequence is 14 residues long. V shed 8 bases and J 8 bases; nucleotides not matched to a gene: 10. Germline V lookup: CDR1 LNHDA, CDR2 SQIVND (reference sequence). Here the CDR3 reads CASSPDRVGEKLFF. In nucleotides, the CDR3 is TGTGCCAGTTCCCCGGACAGGGTGGGGGAAAAACTGTTTTTT. The variable domain in full, with the rest retrieved from reference TRBV19 and TRBJ1-4, is DGGITQSPKYLFRKEGQNVTLSCEQNLNHDAMYWYRQDPGQGLRLIYYSQIVNDFQKGDIAEGYSVSREKKESFPLTVTSAQKNPTAFYLCASSPDRVGEKLFFGSGTQLSVL.

The chain recombines TRBV29-1 with TRBJ1-5; the D gene is possibly TRBD1 (5 bases). The germline V and J ends were trimmed by 6 bases and 4 bases, with 13 bases remaining between them. Per germline, CDR1 SQVTM and CDR2 ANQGSEA. This CDR3 has 13 amino acids. This chain's CDR3 is CSVDMGKNQPQHF. The DNA for the CDR3 is TGCAGCGTGGACATGGGGAAAAATCAGCCCCAGCATTTT.

This chain uses TRBV5-8 with TRBJ2-7; TRBD1 is a possible D gene (7 bases). V shed 2 bases and J shed 5 bases, with 8 bases lying between them. The CDR3 extends over 12 amino acids. The V gene's germline CDR1 is SGHTS and CDR2 YDEGEE. CDR3 nucleotide sequence: TGTGCCAGCAGCTTCAGGGGGGACGAGCAGTACGTC. Residues: CASSFRGDEQYV.

The chain carries TRBV5-4 and TRBJ1-1, with D possibly being TRBD1 (5 bases). Deletions cut 1 base from V and 0 bases from J, with 10 bases between. Germline values: CDR1 SGHNT, CDR2 YYREEE (reference sequence). CDR3 length equals 15 residues. The CDR3, as DNA: TGTGCCAGCAGCTTGACGGGACGGGTGAACACTGAAGCTTTCTTT. Encoded protein: CASSLTGRVNTEAFF.

V and J are TRBV5-5 and TRBJ2-2; D could derive from TRBD1 or TRBD2 (6 bases each). CDR1 is SGHKS and CDR2 is YYEKEE in the germline V gene (reference sequence). The V end was cut by 6 bases, the J end by 3 bases, with 15 bases between. This CDR3 has 15 amino acids. CDR3 residues: CASNGGPFDTGELFF. CDR3 DNA: TGTGCCAGCAACGGGGGCCCCTTTGACACCGGGGAGCTGTTTTTT.

This clone was observed a few times. The V and J genes are TRBV6-9 and TRBJ2-4; D is undetermined. V shed 7 bases and J shed 9 bases, with 7 bases lying between them. Germline V lookup: CDR1 MNHGY, CDR2 SVAAGI. The CDR3 length is 10 residues. The CDR3 DNA follows: TGTGCCAGCAATGAGGTCATTCAGTACTTC. It is translated as CASNEVIQYF.

This clone occurred a few times. V gene TRBV11-2 combines with J gene TRBJ2-3; D gene uncertain. This CDR3 contains 13 residues. The germline V gene has CDR1 SGHAT and CDR2 FQNNGV. V lost 1 base, J lost 6 bases, and 8 bases lay in between. The CDR3 loop is CASSLAPLDTQYF. CDR3 DNA sequence: TGTGCCAGCAGCTTAGCGCCGTTGGATACGCAGTATTTT.

V usage is TRBV5-1 and J usage is TRBJ1-4, with D possibly being TRBD1 (6 bases). The V end lost 1 base, the J end lost 6 bases, and 7 bases lay between the germline ends. Germline values: CDR1 SGHRS, CDR2 YFSETQ. CDR3 length: 13 amino acids. The CDR3 nucleotides are TGCGCCAGCAGCTTGTCAGGGGATGAAAAACTGTTTTTT. Amino acid sequence: CASSLSGDEKLFF.